One and the same sample provided the 5 T cell receptor beta chains below, sequenced in a study of CD8 T cells in Susac syndrome. cDNA came from about 0.51 to 1 ug RNA primed by random hexamers. From the immunoSEQ multiplex PCR reads, TCRdb called clonotypes with MiXCR, one entry per CDR3 protein. The data show about 69,000 distinct CDR3 sequences, with around 93% seen just once and roughly 0.22% held by the top ten. Sequenced sample: CD8+ T cells from PBMCs. The receptors were sampled from a human donor in good health.

This clonotype was picked up a small number of times. The chain links TRBV12-3 or TRBV12-4 to TRBJ2-1; D may match TRBD1 or TRBD2 (5 bases each). The CDR3 contains 13 residues. V lost 4 bases, J lost 2 bases, and 6 bases lay in between. The CDR3: CASSWGTYNEQFF. CDR3 DNA sequence: TGTGCCAGCAGTTGGGGGACCTACAATGAGCAGTTCTTC.

The chain carries TRBV20-1 and TRBJ2-7, with D hard to call. Germline V gene data show CDR1 as DFQATT and CDR2 as SNEGSKA (reference sequence). Trimming left V 0 bases short and J 3 bases short, with 15 bases between. The CDR3 extends over 15 amino acids. The CDR3 sequence: CSAREGRKEFYEQYF. CDR3 sequence (DNA): TGCAGTGCTAGAGAAGGACGGAAGGAGTTCTACGAGCAGTACTTC.

The J gene is TRBJ2-2, the V gene TRBV12-3 or TRBV12-4; 8 nucleotides line up with TRBD1. After removal of 6 bases from V and 6 bases from J, the junction contained 12 bases not matched to a gene. This CDR3 spans 16 amino acids. The CDR3 DNA sequence: TGTGCCAGCAGAAATCTCAGGGGGCGTTCGTCCGGGGAGCTGTTTTTT. It specifies CASRNLRGRSSGELFF.

This clonotype appeared a single time. This chain uses TRBV7-2 with TRBJ1-1; D gene unclear. This CDR3 spans 15 amino acids. The V gene's germline CDR1 is SGHTA and CDR2 FQGNSA. Trimming took off 3 bases at V and 1 base at J, with 12 bases between the two ends. The CDR3 DNA reads TGTGCCAGCAGCTTCCACCGCGCGGGGAACACTGAAGCTTTCTTT. Its protein is CASSFHRAGNTEAFF. The full variable domain, rest sourced from reference TRBV7-2 and TRBJ1-1, is GAGVSQSPSNKVTEKGKDVELRCDPISGHTALYWYRQSLGQGLEFLIYFQGNSAPDKSGLPSDRFSAERTGGSVSTLTIQRTQQEDSAVYLCASSFHRAGNTEAFFGQGTRLTVV.

This clonotype was observed a single time. The chain recombines TRBV7-9 with TRBJ2-1, with 16 bases lining up with TRBD2. Trimming removed 6 bases from V and 4 bases from J; junction bases left unmatched: 12. The germline gives CDR1 SEHNR, CDR2 FQNEAQ (reference sequence). The CDR3 is 19 amino acids. The DNA for the CDR3 is TGTGCCAGCAGAGAACCGGGACTAGCGGGGGGGAAACTGTACAATGAGCAGTTCTTC. This encodes CASREPGLAGGKLYNEQFF.